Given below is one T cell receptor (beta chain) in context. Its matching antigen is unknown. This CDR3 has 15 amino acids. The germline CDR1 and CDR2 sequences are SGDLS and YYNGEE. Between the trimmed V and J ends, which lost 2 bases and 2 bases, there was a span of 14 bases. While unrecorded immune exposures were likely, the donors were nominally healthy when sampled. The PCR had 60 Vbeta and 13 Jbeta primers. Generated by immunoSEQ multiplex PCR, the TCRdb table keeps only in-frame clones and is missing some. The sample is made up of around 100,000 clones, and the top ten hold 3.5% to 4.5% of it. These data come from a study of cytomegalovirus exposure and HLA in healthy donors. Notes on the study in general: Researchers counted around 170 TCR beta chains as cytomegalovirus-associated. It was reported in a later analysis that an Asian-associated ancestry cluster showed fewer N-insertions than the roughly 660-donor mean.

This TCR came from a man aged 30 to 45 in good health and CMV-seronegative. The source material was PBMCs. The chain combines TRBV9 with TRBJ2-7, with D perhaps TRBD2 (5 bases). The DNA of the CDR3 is TGTGCCAGCAGCGTCGGGTGGACTCTTGCCTACGAGCAGTACTTC. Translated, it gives CASSVGWTLAYEQYF.